This T cell receptor beta chain was documented in a study of T cells in Graves' hyperthyroidism and ophthalmopathy. Germline CDR1 and CDR2: DFQATT and SNEGSKA (reference sequence). V was shortened by 0 bases and J by 5 bases, with 10 bases between the two germline ends. This CDR3 spans 13 amino acids. What was amplified from RNA transcripts were TCR beta CDR3 regions. First-round RT-PCR targeting the TCR CDR3 was performed with the HTBI primer set. Via MiXCR, TCRdb re-called the multiplex PCR reads, giving one row per CDR3 protein. Of roughly 500,000 distinct CDR3 sequences in the sample, about 45% were seen once. This clonotype was counted many times.

This chain connects TRBV20-1 to TRBJ2-5; D gene ambiguous. This TCR was recovered from an adult woman with Graves' disease, either hyperthyroidism or ophthalmopathy (not recorded which). The sample taken for sequencing was peripheral blood or thyroid tissue (not recorded which). CDR3 amino acids: CSARDISLETQYF. Here the CDR3 DNA reads TGCAGTGCTAGAGACATAAGTTTGGAGACCCAGTACTTC.